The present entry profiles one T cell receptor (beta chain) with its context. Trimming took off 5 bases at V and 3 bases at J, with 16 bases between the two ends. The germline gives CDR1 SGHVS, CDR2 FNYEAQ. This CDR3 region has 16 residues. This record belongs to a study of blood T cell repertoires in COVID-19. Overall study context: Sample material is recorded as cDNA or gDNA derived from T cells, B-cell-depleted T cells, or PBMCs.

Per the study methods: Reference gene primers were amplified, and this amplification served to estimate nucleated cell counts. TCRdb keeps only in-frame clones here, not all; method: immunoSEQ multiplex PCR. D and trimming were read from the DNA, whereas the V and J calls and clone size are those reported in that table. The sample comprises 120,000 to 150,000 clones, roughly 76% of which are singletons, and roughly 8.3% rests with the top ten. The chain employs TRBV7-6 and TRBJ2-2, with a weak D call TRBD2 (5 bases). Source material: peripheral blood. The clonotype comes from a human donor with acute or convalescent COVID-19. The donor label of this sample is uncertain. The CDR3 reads CASSLAGGIDTGELFF. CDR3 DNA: TGTGCCAGCAGCCTTGCTGGAGGCATTGACACCGGGGAGCTGTTTTTT.